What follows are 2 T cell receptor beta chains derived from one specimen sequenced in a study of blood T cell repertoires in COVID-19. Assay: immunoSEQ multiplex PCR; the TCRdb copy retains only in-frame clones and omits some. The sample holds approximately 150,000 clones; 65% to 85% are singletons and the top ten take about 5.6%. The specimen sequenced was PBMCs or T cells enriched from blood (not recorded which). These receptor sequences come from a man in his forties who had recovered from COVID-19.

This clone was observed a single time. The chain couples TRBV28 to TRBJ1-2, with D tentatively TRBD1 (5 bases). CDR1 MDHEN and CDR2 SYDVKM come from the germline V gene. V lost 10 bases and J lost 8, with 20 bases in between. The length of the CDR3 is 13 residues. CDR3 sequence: CAIRRKGEEGYTF. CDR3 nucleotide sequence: TGTGCCATCCGAAGGAAAGGGGAAGAAGGCTACACCTTC.

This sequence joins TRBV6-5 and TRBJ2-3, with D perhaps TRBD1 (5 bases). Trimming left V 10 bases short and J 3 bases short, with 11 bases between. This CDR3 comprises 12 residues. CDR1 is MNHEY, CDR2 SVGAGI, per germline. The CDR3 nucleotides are TGTGCCATCGGAAAGGGGACAGATACGCAGTATTTT. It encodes CAIGKGTDTQYF.